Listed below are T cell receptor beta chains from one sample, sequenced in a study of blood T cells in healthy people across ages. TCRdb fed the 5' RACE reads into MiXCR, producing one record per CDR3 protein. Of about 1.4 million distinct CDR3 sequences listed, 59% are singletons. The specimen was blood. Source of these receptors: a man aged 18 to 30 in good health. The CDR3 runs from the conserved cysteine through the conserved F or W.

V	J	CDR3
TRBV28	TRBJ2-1	CASRLDRGLYNEQFF
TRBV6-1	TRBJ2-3	CASRQGSTDTQYF
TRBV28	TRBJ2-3	CASSLEKQGGVADTQYF
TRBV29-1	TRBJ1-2	CSAGTGSNYGYTF
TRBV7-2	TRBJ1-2	CASSSQPGVDYGYTF
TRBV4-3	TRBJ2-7	CTSSQDRGYSYEQYF
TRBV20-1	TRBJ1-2	CRTTGGESGYTF
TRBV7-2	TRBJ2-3	CASGRQGRADTQYF
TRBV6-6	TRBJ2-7	CASTDRPSTKQYF
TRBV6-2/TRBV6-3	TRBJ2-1	CASSYIEPPRGTVYNEQFF
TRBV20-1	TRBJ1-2	CSASGDGGRIIHTF
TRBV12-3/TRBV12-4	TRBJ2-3	CASSPPEGDTQYF
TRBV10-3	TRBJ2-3	CAISGDPGTDTQYF
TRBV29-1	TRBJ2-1	CSVRTRREEQFF
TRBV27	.	CASSLSQGVLDEQYF
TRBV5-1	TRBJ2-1	CASSWKGRGGEQFF
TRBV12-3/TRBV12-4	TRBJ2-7	CASGADSMAEYEQYF
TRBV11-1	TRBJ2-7	CASSPREPSSYEQYF
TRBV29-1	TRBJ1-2	CSGEGICGYTF
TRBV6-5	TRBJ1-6	CASSYGPRSSPLHF
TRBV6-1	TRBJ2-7	CASSDPSWALSYEQYF
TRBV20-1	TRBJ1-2	CSARDIYAYGYTF
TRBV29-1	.	CSVEMVGTGHYNEQYF
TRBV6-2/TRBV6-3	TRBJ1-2	CASSSTETYGYTF
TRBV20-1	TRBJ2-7	CSVRAHTSYEQYF
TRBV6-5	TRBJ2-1	CAGSLGQGPYNEQFF
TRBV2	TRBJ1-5	CASSLAGGDQPQHF
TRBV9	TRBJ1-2	CASSKGQGHRQNYGYTF
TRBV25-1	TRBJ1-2	CASHTANYGYTF
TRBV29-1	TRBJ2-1	CSVEEQNSYNEQFF
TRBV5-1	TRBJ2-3	CASSLETALRTDTQYF
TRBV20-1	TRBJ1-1	CSGSYGPNTEAFF
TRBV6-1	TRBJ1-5	CASNEGGFNQPQHF
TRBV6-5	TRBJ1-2	CASRGTGDAFGYTF
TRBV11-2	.	CASHREGSETQYF
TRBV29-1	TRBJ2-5	CSVVRERETQYF
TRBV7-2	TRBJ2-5	CASSLNRIGETQYF
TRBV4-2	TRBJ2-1	CASSQGETSGRANEQFF
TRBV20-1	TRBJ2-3	CSATLGRAGVESTDTQYF
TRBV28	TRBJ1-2	CASSSSTGWDNYGYTF
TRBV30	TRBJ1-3	CAWTTGTSGNTIYF
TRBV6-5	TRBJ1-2	CATNSGGYTF
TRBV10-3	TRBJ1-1	CAISEGGAHFREAFF
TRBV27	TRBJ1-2	CASSSLGGYYGYTF
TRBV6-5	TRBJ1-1	CASSPGPGTEAFF
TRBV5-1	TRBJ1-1	CASSSLVEPEAFF
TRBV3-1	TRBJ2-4	CASSQKNSFREQYF
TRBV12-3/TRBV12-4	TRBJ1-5	CASSLFTNQPQHF
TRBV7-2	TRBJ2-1	CASSLDPVKNEQFF
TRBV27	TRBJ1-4	CASSLRGFNEKLFF
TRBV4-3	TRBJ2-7	CASSIIVNNEQYF
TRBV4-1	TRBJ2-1	CASSQEERRENGNEQFF
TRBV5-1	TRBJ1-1	CASSLNTGTYIPNTEAFF
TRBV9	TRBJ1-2	CASSVARQGSNYGYTF
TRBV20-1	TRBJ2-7	CSARDLSGAYEQYF
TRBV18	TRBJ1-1	CASSPWALRGLGTEAFF
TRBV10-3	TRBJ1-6	CAIRNGSGISSYNSPLHF